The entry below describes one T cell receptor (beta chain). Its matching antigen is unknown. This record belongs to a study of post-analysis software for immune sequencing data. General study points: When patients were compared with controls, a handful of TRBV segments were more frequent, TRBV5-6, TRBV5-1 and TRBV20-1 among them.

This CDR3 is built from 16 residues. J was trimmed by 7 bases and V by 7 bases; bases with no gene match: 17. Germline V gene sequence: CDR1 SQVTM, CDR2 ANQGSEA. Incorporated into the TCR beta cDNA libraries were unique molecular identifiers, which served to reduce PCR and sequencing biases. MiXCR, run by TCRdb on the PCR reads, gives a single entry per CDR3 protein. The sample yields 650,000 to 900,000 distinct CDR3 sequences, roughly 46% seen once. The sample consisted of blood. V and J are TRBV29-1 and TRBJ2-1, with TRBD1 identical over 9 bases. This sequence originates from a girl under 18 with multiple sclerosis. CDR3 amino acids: CSANEPGTGISNEQFF. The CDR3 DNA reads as TGCAGCGCAAATGAACCCGGGACAGGGATTAGTAATGAGCAGTTCTTC.